This is a list of T cell receptor beta chains from one sample in a study of cytomegalovirus exposure and HLA in healthy donors. The assay was immunoSEQ multiplex PCR, and TCRdb's table has in-frame clones only and misses some. The data contain 210,000 or so clones, over 70% of them singletons. The sequenced material came from PBMCs. The source of these receptors is a young man in good health and CMV-seronegative. The CDR3 runs from the conserved cysteine through the conserved F or W. A D gene is named only where the DNA matches it firmly. For some rows the clone size is stated as once, few or many, or as a class when expanded; others skip it.

V: TRBV5-4
J: TRBJ1-1
size: .
D: .
DNA: TGTGCCAGCAGCCTTAACGAGGACACTGAAGCTTTCTTT
CDR3: CASSLNEDTEAFF

V: TRBV28
J: TRBJ2-5
size: once
D: TRBD2
DNA: TGTGCCAGCAGGGGGACTAGCCAAGAGACCCAGTACTTC
CDR3: CASRGTSQETQYF

V: TRBV15
J: TRBJ2-1
size: .
D: .
DNA: TGTGCCACCAGCCATGGCGGGAACAATGAGCAGTTCTTC
CDR3: CATSHGGNNEQFF

V: TRBV2
J: TRBJ2-3
size: .
D: .
DNA: TGTGCCAGCAGGAGCAACAGGGCCACAGATACGCAGTATTTT
CDR3: CASRSNRATDTQYF

V: TRBV27
J: TRBJ2-1
size: .
D: TRBD1
DNA: TGTGCCAGCAGTTTTAACCCTGGACAGGGAGGTGAGCAGTTCTTC
CDR3: CASSFNPGQGGEQFF

V: TRBV6-5
J: TRBJ1-2
size: .
D: TRBD1
DNA: TGTGCCAGCAGCCGACAGGGAAACTATGGCTACACCTTC
CDR3: CASSRQGNYGYTF

V: TRBV4-1
J: TRBJ2-7
size: .
D: .
DNA: TGCGCCAGCAGCCAAATCCGCGGCGCGGATCCCTACGAGCAGTACTTC
CDR3: CASSQIRGADPYEQYF

V: TRBV19
J: TRBJ1-5
size: .
D: .
DNA: TGTGCCAGTACCCACACAGGGATTCAGCCCCAGCATTTT
CDR3: CASTHTGIQPQHF

V: TRBV2
J: TRBJ2-1
size: .
D: TRBD2
DNA: TGTGCCAGCACTGTGTTGCGGGAGAGTGAGCAGTTCTTC
CDR3: CASTVLRESEQFF

V: TRBV5-5
J: TRBJ2-7
size: .
D: TRBD1
DNA: TGTGCCAGCAGCCTCGGGACAGGGATCCTCTACGAGCAGTACTTC
CDR3: CASSLGTGILYEQYF

V: TRBV5-4
J: TRBJ2-7
size: .
D: TRBD1
DNA: TGTGCCAGCAGCCCGGGACAGGGGGCATCAGACGACGAGCAGTACTTC
CDR3: CASSPGQGASDDEQYF

V: TRBV18
J: TRBJ1-1
size: .
D: TRBD1
DNA: TGTGCCAGCTCAATTCGGGACAGGGGCGTCGTAGGCACTGAAGCTTTCTTT
CDR3: CASSIRDRGVVGTEAFF

V: TRBV7-6
J: TRBJ2-5
size: .
D: TRBD2
DNA: TGTGCCAGCAGCTTATCGCCATTAGCGGGTGGGGAGACCCAGTACTTC
CDR3: CASSLSPLAGGETQYF

V: TRBV10-1
J: TRBJ1-6
size: .
D: TRBD1
DNA: TGCGCCAGCAGTGCCCGTACAGGGGGTAACCTCCACTTT
CDR3: CASSARTGGNLHF

V: TRBV19
J: TRBJ2-1
size: .
D: TRBD2
DNA: TGTGCCAGTTACGCGGGAGGGGGGTACAATGAGCAGTTCTTC
CDR3: CASYAGGGYNEQFF

V: TRBV6-1
J: TRBJ1-2
size: .
D: .
DNA: TGTGCCAGCAGACCGACCCTAGATGATGGCTACACCTTC
CDR3: CASRPTLDDGYTF

V: TRBV19
J: TRBJ2-1
size: .
D: TRBD1
DNA: TGTGCCAGTAGGGGTACTCCGGGACAGGGGTACAATGAGCAGTTCTTC
CDR3: CASRGTPGQGYNEQFF

V: TRBV10-3
J: TRBJ1-2
size: .
D: TRBD1
DNA: TGTGCCACGGGTTCCCGGGACAGGGGGAACTATGGCTACACCTTC
CDR3: CATGSRDRGNYGYTF

V: TRBV9
J: TRBJ2-3
size: .
D: .
DNA: TGTGCCAGCAGCGTAGACGGGGGAGCTACAGATACGCAGTATTTT
CDR3: CASSVDGGATDTQYF

V: TRBV5-4
J: TRBJ2-5
size: .
D: .
DNA: TGTGCCAGCAGCCAATCACTAGTGAGGAGCAAAGAGACCCAGTACTTC
CDR3: CASSQSLVRSKETQYF

V: TRBV18
J: TRBJ2-7
size: .
D: .
DNA: TGTGCCAGCTCACCCCCGACTAGTCCGGAGCAGTACTTC
CDR3: CASSPPTSPEQYF

V: TRBV19
J: TRBJ2-4
size: .
D: TRBD1
DNA: TGTGCCAGTAGTATAGGGGACAGGGGAAACATTCAGTACTTC
CDR3: CASSIGDRGNIQYF

V: TRBV6-5
J: TRBJ2-2
size: .
D: TRBD2
DNA: TGTGCCAGCAGTTGGAGACTAGCGGCCACCGGGGAGCTGTTTTTT
CDR3: CASSWRLAATGELFF

V: TRBV5-1
J: TRBJ2-6
size: .
D: .
DNA: TGCGCCAGCAGCTTACAAACAGGGGGGGCCAACGTCCTGACTTTC
CDR3: CASSLQTGGANVLTF

V: TRBV11-1
J: TRBJ1-2
size: .
D: TRBD1
DNA: TGTGCCAGCAGCCGGGGGACAGCCGGCTACACCTTC
CDR3: CASSRGTAGYTF

V: TRBV6-6
J: TRBJ2-1
size: once
D: TRBD2
DNA: TGTGCCAGCAGAACTACTAGCGGGGGGACCAATGAGCAGTTCTTC
CDR3: CASRTTSGGTNEQFF

V: TRBV11-2
J: TRBJ1-2
size: .
D: .
DNA: TGTGCCAGCAGCGAAAGACAAGGTTATGGCTACACCTTC
CDR3: CASSERQGYGYTF

V: TRBV7-9
J: TRBJ1-1
size: .
D: .
DNA: TGTGCCAGCAGTGACAGGCGGAACACTGAAGCTTTCTTT
CDR3: CASSDRRNTEAFF

V: TRBV14
J: TRBJ2-5
size: .
D: TRBD1
DNA: TGTGCCAGCAGCCAAGCCCTGACAGGGGTCCAAGAGACCCAGTACTTC
CDR3: CASSQALTGVQETQYF

V: TRBV28
J: TRBJ2-5
size: .
D: TRBD2
DNA: TGTGCCAGCAGTTTACTCCGAGGGGAGGGGGAGACCCAGTACTTC
CDR3: CASSLLRGEGETQYF

V: TRBV6-5
J: TRBJ1-4
size: .
D: .
DNA: TGTGCCAGCAGCAGGGCGCCTAATGAAAAACTGTTTTTT
CDR3: CASSRAPNEKLFF

V: TRBV19
J: TRBJ2-1
size: .
D: .
DNA: TGTGCCAGTAGTATCCCTGGCCCAATTCAGCAGTTCTTC
CDR3: CASSIPGPIQQFF

V: TRBV4-2
J: TRBJ1-2
size: .
D: .
DNA: TGTGCCAGCAGCCAAGATTCGGGGGGGGGTGGCTATGGCTACACCTTC
CDR3: CASSQDSGGGGYGYTF

V: TRBV5-4
J: TRBJ1-2
size: .
D: TRBD1
DNA: TGTGCCAGCAGCCTATCGACAGGGGGCCTCTATGGCTACACCTTC
CDR3: CASSLSTGGLYGYTF

V: TRBV7-2
J: TRBJ2-3
size: .
D: .
DNA: TGTGCCAGCAGCCCCGAGGGGAGGCGGGCCGTCAAGGATACGCAGTATTTT
CDR3: CASSPEGRRAVKDTQYF

V: TRBV13
J: TRBJ1-2
size: once
D: .
DNA: TGTGCCAGCAGTCCCTCAGGGAACTATGGCTACACCTTC
CDR3: CASSPSGNYGYTF

V: TRBV6-1
J: TRBJ2-7
size: .
D: .
DNA: TGTGCCAGCAGTGACCTTTGGAGCTACGAGCAGTACTTC
CDR3: CASSDLWSYEQYF

V: TRBV5-1
J: TRBJ2-6
size: .
D: .
DNA: TGCGCCAGCAACCGCGGGGTTGGTACTGGGGCCAACGTCCTGACTTTC
CDR3: CASNRGVGTGANVLTF

V: TRBV19
J: TRBJ2-7
size: .
D: .
DNA: TGTGCCAGTAGTCCCACCAGGGGAAGGTCCTACGAGCAGTACTTC
CDR3: CASSPTRGRSYEQYF

V: TRBV6-1
J: TRBJ2-7
size: once
D: TRBD2
DNA: TGTGCCAGCAGTGAAGGGACTAGCGGTTTTTACGAGCAGTACTTC
CDR3: CASSEGTSGFYEQYF